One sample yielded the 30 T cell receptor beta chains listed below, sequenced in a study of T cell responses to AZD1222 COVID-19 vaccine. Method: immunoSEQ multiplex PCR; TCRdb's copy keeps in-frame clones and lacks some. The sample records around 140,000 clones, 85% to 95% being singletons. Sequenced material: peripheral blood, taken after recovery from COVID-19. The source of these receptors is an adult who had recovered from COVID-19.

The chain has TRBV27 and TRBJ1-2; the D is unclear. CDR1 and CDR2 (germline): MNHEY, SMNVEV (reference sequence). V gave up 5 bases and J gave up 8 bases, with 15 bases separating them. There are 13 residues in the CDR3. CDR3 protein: CASSMGTSWGYTF. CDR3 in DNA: TGTGCCAGCAGTATGGGAACTTCCTGGGGCTACACCTTC.

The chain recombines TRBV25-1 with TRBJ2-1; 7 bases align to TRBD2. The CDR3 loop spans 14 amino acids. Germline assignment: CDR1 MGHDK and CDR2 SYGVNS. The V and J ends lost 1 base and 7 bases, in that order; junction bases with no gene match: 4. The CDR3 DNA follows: TGTGCCAGCAGTGAATGGAGCGGGAATAATGAGCAGTTCTTC. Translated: CASSEWSGNNEQFF.

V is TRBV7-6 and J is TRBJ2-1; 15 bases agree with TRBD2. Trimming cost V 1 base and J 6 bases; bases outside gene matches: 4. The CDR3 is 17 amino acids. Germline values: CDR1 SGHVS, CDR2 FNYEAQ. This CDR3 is CASSLGGTSGRTNEQFF. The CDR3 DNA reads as TGTGCCAGCAGCTTAGGGGGGACTAGCGGGAGGACCAATGAGCAGTTCTTC.

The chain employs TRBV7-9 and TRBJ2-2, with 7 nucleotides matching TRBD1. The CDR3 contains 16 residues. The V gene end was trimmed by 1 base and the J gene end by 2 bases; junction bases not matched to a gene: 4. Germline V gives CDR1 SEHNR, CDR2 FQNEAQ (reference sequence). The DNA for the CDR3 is TGTGCCAGCAGCTTAGGGGGACAGTTTAACACCGGGGAGCTGTTTTTT. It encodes CASSLGGQFNTGELFF.

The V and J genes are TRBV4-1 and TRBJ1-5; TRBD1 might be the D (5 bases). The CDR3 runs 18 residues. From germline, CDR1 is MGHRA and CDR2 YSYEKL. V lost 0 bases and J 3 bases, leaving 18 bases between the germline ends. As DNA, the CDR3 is TGCGCCAGCAGCCAAGAGGGGCAACCAGGTCTCCCCAATCAGCCCCAGCATTTT. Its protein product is CASSQEGQPGLPNQPQHF.

CDR3 nucleotides: TGTGCCACTACAGACAGGCCAGGGGGGCCCCAGCATTTT. Protein product: CATTDRPGGPQHF. The chain is built from TRBV19 and TRBJ1-5; 7 bases line up with TRBD1. Germline V gives CDR1 LNHDA, CDR2 SQIVND (reference sequence). The CDR3 is made up of 13 amino acids. Trimming took 10 bases from V and 9 from J; bases not matched to a gene: 12.

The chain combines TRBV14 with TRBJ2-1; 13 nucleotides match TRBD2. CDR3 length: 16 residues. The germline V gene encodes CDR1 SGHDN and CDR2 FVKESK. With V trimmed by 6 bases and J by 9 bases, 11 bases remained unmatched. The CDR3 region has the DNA TGTGCCAGCAGTGCAATGGGACTAGCGGGATCAAGTGAGCAGTTCTTC. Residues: CASSAMGLAGSSEQFF.

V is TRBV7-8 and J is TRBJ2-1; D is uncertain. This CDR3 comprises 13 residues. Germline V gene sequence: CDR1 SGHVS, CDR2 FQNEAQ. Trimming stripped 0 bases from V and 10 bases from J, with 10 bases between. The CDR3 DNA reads TGTGCCAGCAGCTTAGCGGCCCTTCAGGAGCAGTTCTTC. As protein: CASSLAALQEQFF.

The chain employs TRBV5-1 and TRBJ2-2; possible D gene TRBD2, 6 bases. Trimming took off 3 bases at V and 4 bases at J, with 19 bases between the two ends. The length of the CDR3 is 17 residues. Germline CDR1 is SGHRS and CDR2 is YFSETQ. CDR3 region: CASSSSLGGSSTGELFF. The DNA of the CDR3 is TGCGCCAGCAGCTCCTCCCTTGGGGGGTCGAGCACCGGGGAGCTGTTTTTT.

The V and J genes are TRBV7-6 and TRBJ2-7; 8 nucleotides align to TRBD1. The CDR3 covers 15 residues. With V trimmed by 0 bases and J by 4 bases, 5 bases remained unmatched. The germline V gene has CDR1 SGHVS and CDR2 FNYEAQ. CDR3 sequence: CASSLARGQGYEQYF. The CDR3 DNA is TGTGCCAGCAGCTTAGCGCGTGGACAGGGTTACGAGCAGTACTTC.

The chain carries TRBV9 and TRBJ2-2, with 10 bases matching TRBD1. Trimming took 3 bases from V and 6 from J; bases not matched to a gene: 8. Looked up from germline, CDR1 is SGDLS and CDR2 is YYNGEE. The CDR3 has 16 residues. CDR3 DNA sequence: TGTGCCAGCAGCGGCCGGGACAGGGGATGGGCCGGGGAGCTGTTTTTT. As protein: CASSGRDRGWAGELFF. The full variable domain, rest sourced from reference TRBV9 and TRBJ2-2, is DSGVTQTPKHLITATGQRVTLRCSPRSGDLSVYWYQQSLDQGLQFLIQYYNGEERAKGNILERFSAQQFPDLHSELNLSSLELGDSALYFCASSGRDRGWAGELFFGEGSRLTVL.

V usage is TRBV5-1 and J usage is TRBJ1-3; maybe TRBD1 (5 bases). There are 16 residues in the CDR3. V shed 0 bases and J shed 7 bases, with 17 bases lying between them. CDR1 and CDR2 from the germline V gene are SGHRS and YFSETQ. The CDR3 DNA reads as TGCGCCAGCAGCTTGGCCGACGGGCGCGGGGGTAACACCATATATTTT. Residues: CASSLADGRGGNTIYF.

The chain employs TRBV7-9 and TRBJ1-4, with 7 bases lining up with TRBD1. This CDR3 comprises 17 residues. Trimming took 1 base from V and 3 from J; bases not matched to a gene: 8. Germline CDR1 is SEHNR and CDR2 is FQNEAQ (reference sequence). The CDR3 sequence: CASSLGGGGSSNEKLFF. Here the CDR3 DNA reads TGTGCCAGCAGCTTAGGGGGAGGGGGCTCGTCTAATGAAAAACTGTTTTTT. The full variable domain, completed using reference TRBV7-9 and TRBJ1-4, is DTGVSQNPRHKITKRGQNVTFRCDPISEHNRLYWYRQTLGQGPEFLTYFQNEAQLEKSRLLSDRFSAERPKGSFSTLEIQRTEQGDSAMYLCASSLGGGGSSNEKLFFGSGTQLSVL.

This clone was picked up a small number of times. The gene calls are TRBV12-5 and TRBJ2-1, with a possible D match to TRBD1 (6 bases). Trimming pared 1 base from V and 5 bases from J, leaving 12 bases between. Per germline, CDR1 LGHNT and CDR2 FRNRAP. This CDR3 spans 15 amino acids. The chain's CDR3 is CASGLGSGVNNEQFF. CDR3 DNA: TGTGCTAGTGGTTTGGGCTCAGGGGTCAACAATGAGCAGTTCTTC.

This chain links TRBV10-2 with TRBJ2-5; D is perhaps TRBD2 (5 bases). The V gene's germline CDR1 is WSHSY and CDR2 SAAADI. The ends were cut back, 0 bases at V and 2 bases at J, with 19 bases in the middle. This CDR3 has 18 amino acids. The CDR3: CASSESRATSWLQETQYF. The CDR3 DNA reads TGCGCCAGCAGTGAGTCGCGGGCTACCTCCTGGTTACAAGAGACCCAGTACTTC.

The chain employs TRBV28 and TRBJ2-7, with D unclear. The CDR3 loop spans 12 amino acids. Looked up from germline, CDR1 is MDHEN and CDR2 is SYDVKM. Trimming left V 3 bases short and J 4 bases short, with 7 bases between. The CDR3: CASSLFKYEQYF. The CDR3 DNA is TGTGCCAGCAGTTTGTTTAAATACGAGCAGTACTTC. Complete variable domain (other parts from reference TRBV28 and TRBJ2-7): DVKVTQSSRYLVKRTGEKVFLECVQDMDHENMFWYRQDPGLGLRLIYFSYDVKMKEKGDIPEGYSVSREKKERFSLILESASTNQTSMYLCASSLFKYEQYFGPGTRLTVT.

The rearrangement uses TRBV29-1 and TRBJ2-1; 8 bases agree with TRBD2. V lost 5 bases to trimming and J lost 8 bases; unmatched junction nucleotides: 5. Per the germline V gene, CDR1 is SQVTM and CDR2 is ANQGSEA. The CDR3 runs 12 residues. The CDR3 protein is CSVSGSTYEQFF. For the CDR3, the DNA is TGCAGCGTTAGCGGGAGTACGTATGAGCAGTTCTTC.

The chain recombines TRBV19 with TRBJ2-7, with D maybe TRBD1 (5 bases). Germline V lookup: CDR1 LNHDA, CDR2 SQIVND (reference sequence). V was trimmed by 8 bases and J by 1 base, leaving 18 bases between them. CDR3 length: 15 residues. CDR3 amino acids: CASSFDSTASYEQYF. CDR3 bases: TGTGCCAGTTCCTTCGACAGTACCGCTTCCTACGAGCAGTACTTC.

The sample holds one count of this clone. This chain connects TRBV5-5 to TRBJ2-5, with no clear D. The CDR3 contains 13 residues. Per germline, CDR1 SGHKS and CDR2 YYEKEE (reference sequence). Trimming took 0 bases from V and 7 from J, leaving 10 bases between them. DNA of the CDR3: TGTGCCAGCAGCTTGGGGTTATGGGGGACCCAGTACTTC. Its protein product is CASSLGLWGTQYF.

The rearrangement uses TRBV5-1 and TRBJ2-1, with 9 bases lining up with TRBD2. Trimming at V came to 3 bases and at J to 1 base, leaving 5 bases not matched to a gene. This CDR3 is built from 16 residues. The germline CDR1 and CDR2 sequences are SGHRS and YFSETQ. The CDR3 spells CASSSAGGSSYNEQFF. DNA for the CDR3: TGCGCCAGCAGCTCAGCGGGAGGTTCTTCCTACAATGAGCAGTTCTTC.

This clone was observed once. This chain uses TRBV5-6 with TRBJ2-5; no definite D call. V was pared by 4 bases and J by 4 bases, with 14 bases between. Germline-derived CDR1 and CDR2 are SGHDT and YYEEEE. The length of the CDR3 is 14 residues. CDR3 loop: CASSVDAVGETQYF. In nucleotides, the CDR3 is TGTGCCAGCAGCGTGGACGCAGTGGGAGAGACCCAGTACTTC.

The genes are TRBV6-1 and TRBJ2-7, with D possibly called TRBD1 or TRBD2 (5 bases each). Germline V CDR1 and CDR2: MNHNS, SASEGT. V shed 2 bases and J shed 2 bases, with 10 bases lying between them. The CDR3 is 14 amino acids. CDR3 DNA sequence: TGTGCCAGCAGTGAACCCGGGGCCACCTACGAGCAGTACTTC. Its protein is CASSEPGATYEQYF.

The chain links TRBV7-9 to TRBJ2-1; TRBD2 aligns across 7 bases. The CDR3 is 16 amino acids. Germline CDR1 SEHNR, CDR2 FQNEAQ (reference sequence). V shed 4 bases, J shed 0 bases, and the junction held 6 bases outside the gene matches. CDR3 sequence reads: CASSSSAGSSYNEQFF. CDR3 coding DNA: TGTGCCAGCAGCTCCTCAGCGGGGAGCTCCTACAATGAGCAGTTCTTC.

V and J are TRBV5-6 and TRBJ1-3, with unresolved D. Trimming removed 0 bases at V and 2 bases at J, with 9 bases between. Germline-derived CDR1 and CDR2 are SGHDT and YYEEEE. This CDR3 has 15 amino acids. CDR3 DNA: TGTGCCAGCAGCTTGGACGTCCCTGCTGGAAACACCATATATTTT. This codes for CASSLDVPAGNTIYF.

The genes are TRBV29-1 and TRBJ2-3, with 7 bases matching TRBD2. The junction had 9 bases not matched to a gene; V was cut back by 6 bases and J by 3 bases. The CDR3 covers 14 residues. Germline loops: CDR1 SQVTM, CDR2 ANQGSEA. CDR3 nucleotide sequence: TGCAGCGTCCGCGGGGGAAGTTCAACAGATACGCAGTATTTT. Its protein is CSVRGGSSTDTQYF.

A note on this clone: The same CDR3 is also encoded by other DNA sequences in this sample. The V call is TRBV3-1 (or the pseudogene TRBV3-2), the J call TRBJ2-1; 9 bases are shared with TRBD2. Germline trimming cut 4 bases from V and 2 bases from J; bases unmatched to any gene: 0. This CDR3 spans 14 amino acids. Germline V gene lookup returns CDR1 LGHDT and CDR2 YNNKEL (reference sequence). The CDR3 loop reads CASSLAGAYNEQFF. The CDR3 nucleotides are TGTGCCAGCAGCCTAGCGGGAGCCTACAATGAGCAGTTCTTC.

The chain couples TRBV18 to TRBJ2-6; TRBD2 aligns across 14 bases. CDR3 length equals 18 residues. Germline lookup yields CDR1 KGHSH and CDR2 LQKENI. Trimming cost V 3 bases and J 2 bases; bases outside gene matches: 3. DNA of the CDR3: TGTGCCAGCTCACCGGGACTAGCGGGAGAAACTGGGGCCAACGTCCTGACTTTC. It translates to CASSPGLAGETGANVLTF. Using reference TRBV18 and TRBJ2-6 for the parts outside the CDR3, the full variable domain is NAGVMQNPRHLVRRRGQEARLRCSPMKGHSHVYWYRQLPEEGLKFMVYLQKENIIDESGMPKERFSAEFPKEGPSILRIQQVVRGDSAAYFCASSPGLAGETGANVLTFGAGSRLTVL.

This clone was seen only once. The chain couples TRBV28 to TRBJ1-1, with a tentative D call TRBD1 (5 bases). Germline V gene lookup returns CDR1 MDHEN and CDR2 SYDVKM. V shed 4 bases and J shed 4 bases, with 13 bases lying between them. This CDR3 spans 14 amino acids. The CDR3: CASSSRVSGTEAFF. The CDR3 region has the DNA TGTGCCAGCAGTTCCAGGGTGTCGGGCACTGAAGCTTTCTTT.

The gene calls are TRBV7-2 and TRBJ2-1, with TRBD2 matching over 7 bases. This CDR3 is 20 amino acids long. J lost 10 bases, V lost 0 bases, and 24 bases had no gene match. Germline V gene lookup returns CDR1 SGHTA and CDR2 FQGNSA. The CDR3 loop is CASSLATESQRLATSQEQFF. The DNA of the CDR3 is TGTGCCAGCAGCTTAGCCACCGAGTCCCAGAGACTAGCCACCTCCCAAGAGCAGTTCTTC.

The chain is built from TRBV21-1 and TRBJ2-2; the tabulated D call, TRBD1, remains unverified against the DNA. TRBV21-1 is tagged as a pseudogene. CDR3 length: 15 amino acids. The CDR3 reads CASSKPGQDTGELFF. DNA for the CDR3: TGTGCCAGCAGCAAACCGGGACAGGACACCGGGGAGCTGTTTTTT.